What follows are 29 T cell receptor beta chains derived from one specimen sequenced in a study of T cells in Graves' hyperthyroidism and ophthalmopathy. The CDR3 regions of TCR beta were amplified from RNA transcripts. During a first-round RT-PCR of the TCR CDR3, the HTBI primer set was used. TCRdb used MiXCR to reprocess the multiplex PCR reads, holding one entry per CDR3 protein. The sample has about 740,000 distinct CDR3 sequences; 14% are singletons. Specimen: blood. The source of these receptors is a woman aged 18-29 years with Graves' hyperthyroidism.

This clonotype was seen repeatedly, ten times or more. The chain is built from TRBV30 and TRBJ2-5; no firm D call. Germline V CDR1 and CDR2: GTSNPN, SVGIG (reference sequence). The V end lost 1 base, the J end lost 4 bases, and 4 bases lay between the germline ends. The CDR3 is 11 residues long. CDR3 loop: CAWSETETQYF. DNA for the CDR3: TGTGCCTGGAGTGAGACAGAGACCCAGTACTTC.

The chain has TRBV20-1 and TRBJ2-7, with D hard to call. The V gene lost 7 bases and the J gene lost 3 bases, with 16 bases spanning the gap. Germline CDR1 reads DFQATT; CDR2 reads SNEGSKA (reference sequence). The CDR3 is 13 amino acids. The CDR3 loop is CSVKGRVSYEQYF. CDR3 nucleotides: TGCAGTGTAAAGGGAAGGGTCAGCTACGAGCAGTACTTC.

A few counts support this clonotype. The genes are TRBV6-1 and TRBJ2-7; the D is unclear. CDR3 length: 11 residues. V was trimmed by 6 bases and J by 8 bases, leaving 11 bases between them. Germline CDR1 reads MNHNS; CDR2 reads SASEGT. This CDR3 reads CASSELSKQYF. The CDR3 region has the DNA TGTGCCAGCAGCGAGCTATCGAAGCAGTACTTC.

This clonotype has just one count. This chain joins TRBV4-1 and TRBJ2-1, with 9 nucleotides matching TRBD2. The CDR3 contains 17 residues. Losses at the gene ends were 1 base for V and 6 bases for J; bases not matched to a gene: 10. CDR1 is MGHRA, CDR2 YSYEKL, per germline. The CDR3 reads CASSQGKLAGYGNEQFF. In DNA, the CDR3 is TGCGCCAGCAGCCAAGGGAAACTAGCGGGTTATGGCAATGAGCAGTTCTTC.

Ten or more counts support this clonotype. V and J are TRBV5-1 and TRBJ2-1, with D maybe TRBD2 (5 bases). The V gene's germline CDR1 is SGHRS and CDR2 YFSETQ. The CDR3 extends over 19 amino acids. The germline V and J ends were trimmed by 4 bases and 0 bases, with 23 bases remaining between them. CDR3 loop: CASSPTTAGGLSSYNEQFF. CDR3 DNA: TGCGCCAGCAGCCCCACCACGGCCGGCGGACTCAGCTCCTACAATGAGCAGTTCTTC.

The chain joins TRBV28 to TRBJ2-5, with 15 positions matching TRBD2. CDR1 is MDHEN and CDR2 is SYDVKM in the germline V gene. The CDR3 is 16 residues long. Trimming removed 10 bases from V and 5 bases from J; junction bases left unmatched: 11. DNA for the CDR3: TGTGCCACCGGACTAGCGGGAGGGCCGGTGGCGGAGACCCAGTACTTC. The encoded protein is CATGLAGGPVAETQYF.

This clonotype was counted a few times. The rearrangement links TRBV27 to TRBJ2-2; D is possibly TRBD1 (7 bases). The germline gives CDR1 MNHEY, CDR2 SMNVEV (reference sequence). Between the trimmed V and J ends, which lost 6 bases and 6 bases, there was a span of 17 bases. The CDR3 covers 15 residues. The CDR3: CASRRQGGSSGELFF. CDR3 nucleotides: TGTGCCAGCAGAAGACAGGGAGGTAGTTCCGGGGAGCTGTTTTTT.

This clonotype was detected ten times or more. The chain recombines TRBV11-2 with TRBJ2-3, with D perhaps matching TRBD2 (6 bases). Looked up from germline, CDR1 is SGHAT and CDR2 is FQNNGV. CDR3 length: 16 amino acids. V was shortened by 3 bases and J by 1 base, with 14 bases between the two germline ends. CDR3 nucleotides: TGTGCCAGCAGCTTCCTAGCCCGGGAGCGCACAGATACGCAGTATTTT. Protein sequence: CASSFLARERTDTQYF. The full variable domain, rest sourced from reference TRBV11-2 and TRBJ2-3, is EAGVAQSPRYKIIEKRQSVAFWCNPISGHATLYWYQQILGQGPKLLIQFQNNGVVDDSQLPKDRFSAERLKGVDSTLKIQPAKLEDSAVYLCASSFLARERTDTQYFGPGTRLTVL.

This clonotype was seen a few times. This chain joins TRBV10-2 and TRBJ2-3; a possible D gene is TRBD2 (6 bases). With 8 bases removed from V and 2 bases from J, the gap between germline ends came to 26 bases. CDR1 is WSHSY, CDR2 SAAADI, per germline. The CDR3 sequence is 18 residues long. This chain's CDR3 is CASGWGSGISITTDTQYF. Written as DNA, the CDR3 is TGCGCCAGCGGGTGGGGTAGCGGAATCTCCATTACCACAGATACGCAGTATTTT.

This clonotype has only a few counts. The chain is built from TRBV20-1 and TRBJ1-1; a weak D match, TRBD1 (5 bases). Between the trimmed V and J ends, which lost 4 bases and 10 bases, there was a span of 13 bases. This CDR3 comprises 11 residues. Per the germline V gene, CDR1 is DFQATT and CDR2 is SNEGSKA (reference sequence). CDR3 region: CSATLGLGAFF. In DNA form, the CDR3 reads TGCAGTGCTACACTGGGACTGGGAGCTTTCTTT.

The chain is built from TRBV6-2 or TRBV6-3 and TRBJ2-7; D tentatively reads TRBD1 or TRBD2 (6 bases each). Trimming removed 0 bases at V and 1 base at J, with 10 bases between. Germline CDR1 MNHEY, CDR2 SVGEGT. The CDR3 is 15 amino acids. The CDR3 region is CASSYSSGASYEQYF. CDR3 bases: TGTGCCAGCAGTTACTCATCGGGGGCGTCCTACGAGCAGTACTTC.

The rearrangement joins TRBV10-3 to TRBJ1-5; 7 positions match TRBD1. The germline gives CDR1 ENHRY, CDR2 SYGVKD. The CDR3 contains 13 residues. V was clipped by 10 bases and J by 6 bases; unmatched bases: 9. The CDR3 spells CANTRGQSQPQHF. The CDR3 DNA sequence: TGTGCCAATACAAGGGGGCAATCTCAGCCCCAGCATTTT.

This clonotype has at least ten counts. The chain uses TRBV4-1 and TRBJ2-5; D ambiguous. V lost 8 bases to trimming and J lost 5 bases, with 15 bases between them. CDR1 and CDR2 from the germline V gene are MGHRA and YSYEKL. The CDR3 runs 13 residues. CDR3 sequence (DNA): TGCGCCAGCGCGGCTGGCCCCACGGAGACCCAGTACTTC. Its protein product is CASAAGPTETQYF.

This clonotype was found a few times. The rearrangement uses TRBV6-1 and TRBJ2-3, with a tentative D call TRBD2 (6 bases). Germline V gene data show CDR1 as MNHNS and CDR2 as SASEGT. The V end was cut by 6 bases, the J end by 6 bases, with 13 bases between. The CDR3 runs to 13 residues. The CDR3 is CASRTREPDTQYF. As DNA, the CDR3 is TGTGCCAGCAGAACACGGGAGCCTGATACGCAGTATTTT.

This clonotype has at least ten counts. The chain is built from TRBV5-1 and TRBJ2-3; D ambiguous. The CDR3 is made up of 15 amino acids. Germline CDR1 reads SGHRS; CDR2 reads YFSETQ. Trimming shortened V by 0 bases and J by 5 bases, and 13 bases separated the two germline ends. The CDR3 DNA follows: TGCGCCAGCAGCTTGGGGGATGCTACACAAGATACGCAGTATTTT. This encodes CASSLGDATQDTQYF.

Points on this clonotype: This clone may be a read error of a much larger clone one base away. This chain links TRBV20-1 with TRBJ2-1; D is unclear. The CDR3 consists of 11 residues. Germline CDR1 and CDR2: DFQATT and SNEGSKA (reference sequence). The V end lost 0 bases, the J end lost 5 bases, and 2 bases lay between the germline ends. This chain's CDR3 is CSARDDNEQFF. In nucleotides, the CDR3 is TGCAGTGCTAGAGACGACAATGAGCAGTTCTTC.

The sample holds many counts of this clonotype. The rearrangement links TRBV5-5 to TRBJ2-7, with 7 bases aligning to TRBD2. V was clipped by 0 bases and J by 0 bases; unmatched bases: 6. Germline CDR1 reads SGHKS; CDR2 reads YYEKEE (reference sequence). CDR3 size: 16 residues. CDR3 nucleotides: TGTGCCAGCAGCTTGGCAACAGCGGGGATCTCCTACGAGCAGTACTTC. As protein: CASSLATAGISYEQYF.

Ten or more counts support this clonotype. The V and J genes are TRBV30 and TRBJ1-3, with a tentative D call TRBD1 (5 bases). CDR3 length equals 17 residues. Trimming took 3 bases from V and 3 from J, leaving 21 bases between them. CDR1 is GTSNPN and CDR2 is SVGIG in the germline V gene (reference sequence). The CDR3 DNA reads as TGTGCCTGGAGACCCACGACCGCAGGGTTTTATGGAAACACCATATATTTT. It encodes CAWRPTTAGFYGNTIYF. The variable domain in full, with the rest retrieved from reference TRBV30 and TRBJ1-3, is SQTIHQWPATLVQPVGSPLSLECTVEGTSNPNLYWYRQAAGRGLQLLFYSVGIGQISSEVPQNLSASRPQDRQFILSSKKLLLSDSGFYLCAWRPTTAGFYGNTIYFGEGSWLTVV.

This clonotype was detected ten times or more. The chain couples TRBV2 to TRBJ2-7; D possibly corresponds to TRBD2 (5 bases). CDR1 SNHLY and CDR2 FYNNEI come from the germline V gene. V lost 5 bases and J lost 2, with 16 bases in between. The CDR3 loop spans 15 amino acids. This chain's CDR3 is CASSPESSPTYEQYF. The CDR3 DNA is TGTGCCAGCAGTCCCGAATCTAGCCCCACCTACGAGCAGTACTTC.

This clonotype was recorded a few times. This likely comes from a read error, as the CDR3 has no conserved phenylalanine or tryptophan at its end. The J gene is TRBJ1-6, the V gene TRBV10-3, with D unclear. V was cut by 3 bases and J by 13 bases, with 7 bases left in between. Germline V gene sequence: CDR1 ENHRY, CDR2 SYGVKD. This CDR3 region has 11 residues. CDR3 in amino acids: CAISDGSPLHL. CDR3 nucleotides: TGTGCCATCAGTGACGGATCCCCCCTCCACCTT.

At least ten counts were recorded for this clonotype. The rearrangement uses TRBV7-8 and TRBJ1-2, with 9 bases aligning to TRBD1. Per germline, CDR1 SGHVS and CDR2 FQNEAQ. This CDR3 contains 16 residues. V lost 1 base and J lost 2; bases outside the gene matches: 5. CDR3: CASSLVPGQGNYGYTF. The CDR3, as DNA: TGTGCCAGCAGCTTAGTCCCGGGACAGGGAAACTATGGCTACACCTTC. The complete variable domain, with remaining parts taken from reference TRBV7-8 and TRBJ1-2, reads GAGVSQSPRYKVAKRGQDVALRCDPISGHVSLFWYQQALGQGPEFLTYFQNEAQLDKSGLPSDRFFAERPEGSVSTLKIQRTQQEDSAVYLCASSLVPGQGNYGYTFGSGTRLTVV.

This clonotype turned up a few times. CDR3 in DNA: TGTGCCAGCAGCTTAGAACTAGACAATGAGCAGTTCTTC. Protein sequence: CASSLELDNEQFF. The V call is TRBV7-8, the J call TRBJ2-1; a possible D gene is TRBD2 (5 bases). The CDR3 contains 13 residues. The V gene's germline CDR1 is SGHVS and CDR2 FQNEAQ. V lost 1 base, J lost 5 bases, and 6 bases lay in between.

This clonotype has ten or more counts. The chain has TRBV9 and TRBJ2-1; D is possibly TRBD2 (5 bases). The V end lost 0 bases, the J end lost 9 bases, and 10 bases lay between the germline ends. The CDR3 contains 13 residues. CDR1 is SGDLS and CDR2 is YYNGEE in the germline V gene. The CDR3 DNA reads TGTGCCAGCAGCGTAGTCGGTGAGGGTGAGCAGTTCTTC. It is translated as CASSVVGEGEQFF.

This clonotype was counted a single time. This may be a read error: a much more frequent sequence differs by one nucleotide. The rearrangement links TRBV7-9 to TRBJ2-7; D is ambiguous. The CDR3 length is 13 residues. In germline, CDR1 is SEHNR, CDR2 FQNEAQ (reference sequence). CDR3 region: CASGLVPFGEQYF. The CDR3 nucleotides are TGTGCCAGCGGCTTAGTCCCTTTCGGCGAGCAGTACTTC.

There are a few counts of this clonotype. The V and J genes are TRBV6-1 and TRBJ1-1; no definite D call. There are 13 residues in the CDR3. The germline V and J ends were trimmed by 6 bases and 10 bases, with 18 bases remaining between them. Germline CDR1 MNHNS, CDR2 SASEGT. The CDR3 coding sequence is TGTGCCAGCAGCTCGTGGTGGGGTGGTGGAGCTTTCTTT. Translated: CASSSWWGGGAFF.

In its sample, this clonotype was seen many times. V is TRBV7-2 and J is TRBJ2-3; TRBD1 aligns across 8 bases. Germline loops: CDR1 SGHTA, CDR2 FQGNSA. V trimming: 4 bases; J trimming: 1 base; junction bases outside the gene matches: 7. The CDR3 totals 16 residues. CDR3: CASSYALGQGTDTQYF. The CDR3 DNA reads TGTGCCAGCAGCTATGCACTGGGACAGGGCACAGATACGCAGTATTTT.

This clonotype appeared many times. The chain employs TRBV24-1 and TRBJ2-6; TRBD2 matches 8 bases. The CDR3 sequence is 16 residues long. The junction had 3 bases not matched to a gene; V was cut back by 4 bases and J by 2 bases. CDR1 and CDR2 (germline): KGHDR, SFDVKD. CDR3 bases: TGTGCCACCAGTGACCCCGGGGGGGCTGGGGCCAACGTCCTGACTTTC. Translation: CATSDPGGAGANVLTF.

This clonotype turned up a few times. The chain combines TRBV19 with TRBJ2-1; 10 bases agree with TRBD2. The CDR3 is 16 amino acids. The J segment lost 9 bases and the V segment lost 5 bases, leaving 13 bases of the junction unmatched. Per germline, CDR1 LNHDA and CDR2 SQIVND (reference sequence). CDR3 sequence (DNA): TGTGCCAGTAGTGAGGGACTAGCGCGGGCGTCCGCTGAGCAGTTCTTC. Translated, it gives CASSEGLARASAEQFF.

This clonotype was counted between two and nine times. J is TRBJ1-2 and V is TRBV6-1; 9 nucleotides line up with TRBD1. The CDR3 extends over 15 amino acids. CDR1 and CDR2 (germline): MNHNS, SASEGT. After removal of 6 bases from V and 1 base from J, the junction contained 6 bases not matched to a gene. CDR3 nucleotides: TGTGCCAGCAGGCCGAGGACAGGGGTTAACTATGGCTACACCTTC. It translates to CASRPRTGVNYGYTF.